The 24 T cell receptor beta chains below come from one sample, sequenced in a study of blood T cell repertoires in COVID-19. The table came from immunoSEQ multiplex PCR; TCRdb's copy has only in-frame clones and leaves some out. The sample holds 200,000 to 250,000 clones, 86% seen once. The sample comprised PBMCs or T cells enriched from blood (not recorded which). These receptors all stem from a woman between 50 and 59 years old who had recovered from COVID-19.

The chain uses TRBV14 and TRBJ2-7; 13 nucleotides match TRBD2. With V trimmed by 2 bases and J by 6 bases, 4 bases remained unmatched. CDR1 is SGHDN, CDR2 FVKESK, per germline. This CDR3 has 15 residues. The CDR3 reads CASSQITSGRGEQYF. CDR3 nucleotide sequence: TGTGCCAGCAGCCAAATAACTAGCGGGAGGGGCGAGCAGTACTTC. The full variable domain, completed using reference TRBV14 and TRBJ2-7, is EAGVTQFPSHSVIEKGQTVTLRCDPISGHDNLYWYRRVMGKEIKFLLHFVKESKQDESGMPNNRFLAERTGGTYSTLKVQPAELEDSGVYFCASSQITSGRGEQYFGPGTRLTVT.

For the CDR3, the DNA is TGTGCCAGTAGTACACAGGGCGCCCTCGGTTCACCCCTCCACTTT. It translates to CASSTQGALGSPLHF. The rearrangement joins TRBV19 to TRBJ1-6; a possible D gene is TRBD1 (6 bases). V shed 4 bases and J shed 9 bases, with 16 bases lying between them. Germline V gene data show CDR1 as LNHDA and CDR2 as SQIVND (reference sequence). This CDR3 region has 15 residues. Based on the CDR3 plus reference TRBV19 and TRBJ1-6, the full variable domain is DGGITQSPKYLFRKEGQNVTLSCEQNLNHDAMYWYRQDPGQGLRLIYYSQIVNDFQKGDIAEGYSVSREKKESFPLTVTSAQKNPTAFYLCASSTQGALGSPLHFGNGTRLTVT.

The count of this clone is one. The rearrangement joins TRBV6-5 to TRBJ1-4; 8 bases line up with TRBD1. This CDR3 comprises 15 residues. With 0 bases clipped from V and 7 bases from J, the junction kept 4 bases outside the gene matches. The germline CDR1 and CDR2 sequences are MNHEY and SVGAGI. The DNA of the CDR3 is TGTGCCAGCAGTTACTCGAACAGGGGGGCTGAAAAACTGTTTTTT. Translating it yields CASSYSNRGAEKLFF.

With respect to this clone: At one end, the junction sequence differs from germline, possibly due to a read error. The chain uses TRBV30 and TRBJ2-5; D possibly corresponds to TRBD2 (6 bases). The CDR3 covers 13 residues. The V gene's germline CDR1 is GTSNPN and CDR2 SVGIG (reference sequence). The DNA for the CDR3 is TGTGCCTGGAGTGTAACCGGGGAGGACCCCCCGAACTTC. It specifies CAWSVTGEDPPNF.

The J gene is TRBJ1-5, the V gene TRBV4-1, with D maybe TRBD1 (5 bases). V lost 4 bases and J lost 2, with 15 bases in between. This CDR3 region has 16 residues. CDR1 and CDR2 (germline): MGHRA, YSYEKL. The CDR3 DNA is TGCGCCAGCAGCCTACAGGTTTCCATCCGCAATCAGCCCCAGCATTTT. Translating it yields CASSLQVSIRNQPQHF.

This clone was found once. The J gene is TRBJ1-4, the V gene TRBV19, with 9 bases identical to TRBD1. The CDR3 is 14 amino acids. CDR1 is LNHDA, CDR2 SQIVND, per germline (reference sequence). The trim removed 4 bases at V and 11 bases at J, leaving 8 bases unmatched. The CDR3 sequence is CASSTGQGGWKLFF. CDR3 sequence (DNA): TGTGCCAGTAGTACGGGACAGGGAGGGTGGAAACTGTTTTTT.

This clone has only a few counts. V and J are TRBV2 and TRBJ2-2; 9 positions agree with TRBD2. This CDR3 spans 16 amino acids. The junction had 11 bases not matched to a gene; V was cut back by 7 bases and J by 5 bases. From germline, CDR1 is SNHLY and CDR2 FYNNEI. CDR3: CASTRAGTSRTGELFF. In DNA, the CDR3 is TGTGCCAGCACGAGGGCCGGGACTAGCAGGACCGGGGAGCTGTTTTTT.

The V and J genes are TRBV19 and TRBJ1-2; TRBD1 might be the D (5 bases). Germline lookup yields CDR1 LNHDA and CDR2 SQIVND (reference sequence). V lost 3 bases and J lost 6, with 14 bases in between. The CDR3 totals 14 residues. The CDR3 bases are TGTGCCAGTAGTATGACAGTGTCAGGGCATGGCTACACCTTC. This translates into CASSMTVSGHGYTF.

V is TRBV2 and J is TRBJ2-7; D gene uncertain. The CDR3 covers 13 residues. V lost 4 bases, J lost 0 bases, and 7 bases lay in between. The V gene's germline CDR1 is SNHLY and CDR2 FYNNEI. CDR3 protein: CASSVSYSYEQYF. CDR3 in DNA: TGTGCCAGCAGTGTCTCTTACTCCTACGAGCAGTACTTC.

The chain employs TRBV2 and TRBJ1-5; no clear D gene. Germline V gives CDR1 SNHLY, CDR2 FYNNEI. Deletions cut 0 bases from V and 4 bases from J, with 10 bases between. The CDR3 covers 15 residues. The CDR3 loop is CASSEAWRPNQPQHF. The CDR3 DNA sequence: TGTGCCAGCAGTGAAGCTTGGCGGCCTAATCAGCCCCAGCATTTT.

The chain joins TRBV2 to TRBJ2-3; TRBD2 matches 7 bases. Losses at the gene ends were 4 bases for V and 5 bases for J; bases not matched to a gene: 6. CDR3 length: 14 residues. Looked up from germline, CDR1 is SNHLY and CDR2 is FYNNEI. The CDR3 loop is CASSVWGGRDTQYF. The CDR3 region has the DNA TGTGCCAGCAGTGTTTGGGGGGGTCGAGATACGCAGTATTTT.

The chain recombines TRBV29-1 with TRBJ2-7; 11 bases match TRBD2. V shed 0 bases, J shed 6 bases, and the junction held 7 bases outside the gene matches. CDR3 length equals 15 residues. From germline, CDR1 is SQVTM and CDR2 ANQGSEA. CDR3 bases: TGCAGCGTTGAAGATCGACTAGCGGGATCAGGCGAGCAGTACTTC. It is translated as CSVEDRLAGSGEQYF.

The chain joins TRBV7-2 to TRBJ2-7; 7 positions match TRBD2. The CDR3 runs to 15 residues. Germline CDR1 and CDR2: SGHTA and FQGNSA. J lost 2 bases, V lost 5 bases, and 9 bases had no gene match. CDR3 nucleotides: TGTGCCAGCAGCCCCCAGGGCGGGAGCCCCTACGAGCAGTACTTC. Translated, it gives CASSPQGGSPYEQYF.

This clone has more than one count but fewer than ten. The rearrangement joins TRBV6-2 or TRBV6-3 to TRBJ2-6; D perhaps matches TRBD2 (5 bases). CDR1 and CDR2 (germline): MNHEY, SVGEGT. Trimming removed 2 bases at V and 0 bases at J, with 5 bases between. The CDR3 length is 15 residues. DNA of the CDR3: TGTGCCAGCAGTTACGCGGGCTCTGGGGCCAACGTCCTGACTTTC. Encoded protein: CASSYAGSGANVLTF.

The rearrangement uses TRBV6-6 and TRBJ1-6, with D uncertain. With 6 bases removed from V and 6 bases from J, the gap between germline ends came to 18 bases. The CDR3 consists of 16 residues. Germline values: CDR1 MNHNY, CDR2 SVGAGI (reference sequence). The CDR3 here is CASSPQSAGFNSPLHF. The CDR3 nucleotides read TGTGCCAGCAGCCCTCAAAGCGCTGGTTTTAATTCACCCCTCCACTTT.

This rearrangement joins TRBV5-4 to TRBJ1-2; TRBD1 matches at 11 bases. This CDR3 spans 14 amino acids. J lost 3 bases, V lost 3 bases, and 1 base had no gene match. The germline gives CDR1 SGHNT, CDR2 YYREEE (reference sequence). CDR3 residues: CASSSGQGDYGYTF. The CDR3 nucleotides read TGTGCCAGCAGCTCGGGACAGGGGGACTATGGCTACACCTTC.

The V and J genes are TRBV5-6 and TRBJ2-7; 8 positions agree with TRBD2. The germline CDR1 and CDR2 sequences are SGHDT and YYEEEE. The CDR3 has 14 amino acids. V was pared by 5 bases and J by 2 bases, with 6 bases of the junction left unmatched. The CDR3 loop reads CASRYRGGPYEQYF. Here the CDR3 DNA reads TGTGCCAGCAGATATCGGGGGGGCCCCTACGAGCAGTACTTC.

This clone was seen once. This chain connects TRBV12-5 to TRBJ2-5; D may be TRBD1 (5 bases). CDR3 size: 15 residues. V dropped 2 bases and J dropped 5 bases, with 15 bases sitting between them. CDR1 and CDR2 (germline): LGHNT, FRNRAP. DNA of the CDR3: TGTGCTAGTGGTTTGATAGTAGGGGATCGGGAGACCCAGTACTTC. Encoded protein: CASGLIVGDRETQYF.

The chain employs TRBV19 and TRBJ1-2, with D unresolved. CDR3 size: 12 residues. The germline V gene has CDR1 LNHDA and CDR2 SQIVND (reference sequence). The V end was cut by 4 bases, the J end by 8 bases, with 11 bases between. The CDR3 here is CASSSSFGGYTF. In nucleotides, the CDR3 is TGTGCCAGTAGTAGCTCATTTGGCGGCTACACCTTC.

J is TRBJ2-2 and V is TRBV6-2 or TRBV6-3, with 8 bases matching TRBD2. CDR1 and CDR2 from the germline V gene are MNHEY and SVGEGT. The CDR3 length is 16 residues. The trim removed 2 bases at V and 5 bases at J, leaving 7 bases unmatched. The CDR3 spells CASSYRHGGGTGELFF. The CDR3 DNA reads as TGTGCCAGCAGTTACCGTCACGGCGGGGGGACCGGGGAGCTGTTTTTT.

The CDR3 DNA sequence: TGTGCCAGCAGCCTCACCGGCGGGAGTCGGGATGAGCAGTTCTTC. Translation gives CASSLTGGSRDEQFF. The chain combines TRBV7-9 with TRBJ2-1, with TRBD2 matching 7 bases. The V segment lost 5 bases and the J segment 8 bases; nucleotides outside the gene matches: 12. Per germline, CDR1 SEHNR and CDR2 FQNEAQ (reference sequence). CDR3 size: 15 residues.

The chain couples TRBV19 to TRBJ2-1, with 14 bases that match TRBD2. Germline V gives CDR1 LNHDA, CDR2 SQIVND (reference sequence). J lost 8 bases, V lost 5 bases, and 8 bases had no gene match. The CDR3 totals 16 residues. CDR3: CASSPMTSGRGYEQFF. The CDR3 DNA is TGTGCCAGTAGTCCAATGACTAGCGGGAGGGGCTATGAGCAGTTCTTC.

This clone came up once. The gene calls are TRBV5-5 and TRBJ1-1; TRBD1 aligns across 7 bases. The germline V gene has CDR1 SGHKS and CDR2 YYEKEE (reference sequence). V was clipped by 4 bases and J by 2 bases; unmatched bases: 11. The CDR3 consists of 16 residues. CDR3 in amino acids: CASSQGTARGNTEAFF. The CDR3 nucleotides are TGTGCCAGCAGCCAAGGGACAGCTCGGGGAAACACTGAAGCTTTCTTT.

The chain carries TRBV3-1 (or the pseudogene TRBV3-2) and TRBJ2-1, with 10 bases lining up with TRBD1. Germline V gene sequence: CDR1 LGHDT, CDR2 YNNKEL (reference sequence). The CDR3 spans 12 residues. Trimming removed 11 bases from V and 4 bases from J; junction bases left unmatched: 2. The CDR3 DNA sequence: TGTGCCGGGGACAGGGGTTACAATGAGCAGTTCTTC. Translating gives CAGDRGYNEQFF.